The following is a T cell receptor (beta chain) sequence with its context. Its antigen remains unknown. MiXCR, applied by TCRdb to the 5' RACE reads, yields one record per CDR3 protein. The sample comprises 200,000 to 250,000 distinct CDR3 sequences, about 16% of which are singletons, and more than 40% rests with the top ten. The CDR3 is 14 amino acids. The germline V gene encodes CDR1 MDHEN and CDR2 SYDVKM. V was shortened by 5 bases and J by 0 bases, with 10 bases between the two germline ends. The data derive from a study of CD8 T cells in ankylosing spondylitis. Study-wide points: In ankylosing spondylitis blood, a motif of 7 to 9 highly homologous TCR beta variants appeared characteristic.

Input material: blood, either unsorted or a sorted T cell fraction (not recorded which). This TCR was recovered from a male donor with ankylosing spondylitis. The chain couples TRBV28 to TRBJ1-1; D gene ambiguous. The CDR3 protein is CASSGGMVNTEAFF. For the CDR3, the DNA is TGTGCCAGCAGTGGAGGGATGGTGAACACTGAAGCTTTCTTT.